The present T cell receptor beta chain was sequenced within a study of blood T cell repertoires in COVID-19. Study-wide background: Sites across the United States, Italy and Spain contributed samples from acute and convalescent COVID-19. T cells, B-cell-depleted T cells, or PBMCs provided the cDNA or gDNA that served as material.

Per the original methods: Amplified reference gene primers provided the basis for estimating nucleated cell counts. Profiling relied on immunoSEQ multiplex PCR, and the TCRdb table lists in-frame clones only, not all of them. Clone size and the V and J calls come from that table; the DNA yielded D and trimming. Here the sample spans about 28,000 clones, 89% being singletons. Germline V gene sequence: CDR1 SGHNT, CDR2 YYREEE (reference sequence). Trimming cost V 0 bases and J 6 bases, with 13 bases left between them. This CDR3 comprises 15 residues. The source is a human donor in a cohort sampled during active COVID-19. The sequenced sample was peripheral blood. The V and J genes are TRBV5-4 and TRBJ2-1; D possibly corresponds to TRBD1 (5 bases). CDR3 loop: CASSLESQGGNEQFF. In DNA form, the CDR3 reads TGTGCCAGCAGCTTGGAGTCGCAGGGCGGCAATGAGCAGTTCTTC.